One TCR beta chain is described in this entry. What it recognizes is unknown. This sample was taken from a study of OX40 agonist ivuxolimab in advanced cancers. About the study: With ivuxolimab, an agonistic anti-OX40 (CD134) antibody, patients were treated.

This CDR3 has 15 amino acids. V was clipped by 1 base and J by 4 bases; unmatched bases: 3. The germline V gene has CDR1 SEHNR and CDR2 FQNEAQ (reference sequence). Findings and caveats of the study: Averaged across samples, CD8+ T cells carried more expanded clones than CD4+ did.

Using immunoSEQ multiplex PCR, the repertoire was profiled, and TCRdb retains in-frame clones only, with some absent. The data contain 60,000 to 85,000 clones, 65% to 90% of them singletons. The rearrangement links TRBV7-9 to TRBJ2-3; 9 bases fit TRBD1. Here the sequenced sample was CD4+ or CD8+ T cells sorted from blood, taken in a trial of the OX40 agonist ivuxolimab. The clonotype originates from an adult with an advanced solid tumor such as melanoma, head and neck, liver or kidney cancer. CDR3 in DNA: TGTGCCAGCAGCTTAGGGGACAGGGTGGCAGATACGCAGTATTTT. Translated, it gives CASSLGDRVADTQYF. The full variable domain, its missing parts supplied by reference TRBV7-9 and TRBJ2-3, is DTGVSQNPRHKITKRGQNVTFRCDPISEHNRLYWYRQTLGQGPEFLTYFQNEAQLEKSRLLSDRFSAERPKGSFSTLEIQRTEQGDSAMYLCASSLGDRVADTQYFGPGTRLTVL.